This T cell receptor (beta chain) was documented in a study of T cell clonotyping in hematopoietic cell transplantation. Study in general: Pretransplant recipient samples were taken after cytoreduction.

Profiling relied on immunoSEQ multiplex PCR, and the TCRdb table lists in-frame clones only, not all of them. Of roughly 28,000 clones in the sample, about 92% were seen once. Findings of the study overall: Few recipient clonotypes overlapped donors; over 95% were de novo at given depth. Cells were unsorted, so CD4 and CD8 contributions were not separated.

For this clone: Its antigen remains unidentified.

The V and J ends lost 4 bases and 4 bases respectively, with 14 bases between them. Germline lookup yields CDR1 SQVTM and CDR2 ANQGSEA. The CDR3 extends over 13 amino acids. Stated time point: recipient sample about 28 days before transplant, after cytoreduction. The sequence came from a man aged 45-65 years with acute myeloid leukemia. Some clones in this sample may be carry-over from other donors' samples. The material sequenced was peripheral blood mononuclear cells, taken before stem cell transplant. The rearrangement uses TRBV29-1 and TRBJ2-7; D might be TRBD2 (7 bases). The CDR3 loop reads CSVARGLTYEQYF. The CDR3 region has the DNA TGCAGCGTTGCGCGGGGGCTAACATACGAGCAGTACTTC.